A selection of T cell receptor beta chains follows, all from one sample in a study of blood T cell repertoires in COVID-19. Only in-frame clones appear in the TCRdb table, and some are missing; sequencing was by immunoSEQ multiplex PCR. The sample contains approximately 100,000 clones, 75% to 90% of which appear only once. The specimen sequenced was peripheral blood. The receptor set was obtained from a woman in her sixties or seventies with active or convalescent COVID-19. CDR3s include the opening cysteine and the closing phenylalanine or tryptophan. The D gene is left open where the match is weak. Size tells how often a clone was seen (once, few, many) or the class of an expanded clone, and some rows leave it out.

d_gene,abundance,j_gene,v_gene,len,CDR3aa,CDR3nt
NA,NA,TRBJ2-4,TRBV5-1,18,CASSLDPSDGRGVDIQYF,TGCGCCAGCAGCTTGGACCCGAGCGACGGGAGAGGGGTAGACATTCAGTACTTC
TRBD1,NA,TRBJ2-7,TRBV5-4,16,CASSTWGTGSTYEQYF,TGTGCCAGCAGCACCTGGGGGACAGGGAGTACCTACGAGCAGTACTTC
TRBD2,NA,TRBJ2-5,TRBV2,12,CASRAGGETQYF,TGTGCCAGCAGGGCGGGGGGTGAGACCCAGTACTTC
NA,once,TRBJ2-7,TRBV6-2/TRBV6-3,14,CASSSRTSGNEQYF,TGTGCCAGCAGTTCCCGGACTTCCGGCAACGAGCAGTACTTC
TRBD2,NA,TRBJ2-3,TRBV5-1,16,CASSEGTSGGSDTQYF,TGCGCCAGCAGCGAAGGGACTAGCGGGGGATCAGATACGCAGTATTTT
NA,NA,TRBJ1-2,TRBV19,13,CASMFRQDYGYTF,TGTGCCAGTATGTTTAGACAGGACTATGGCTACACCTTC
NA,NA,TRBJ1-2,TRBV30,13,CAWSDSVNYGYTF,TGTGCCTGGAGTGACTCGGTAAACTATGGCTACACCTTC
TRBD2,NA,TRBJ2-1,TRBV2,14,CASSESRGANEQFF,TGTGCCAGCAGTGAATCGCGGGGGGCCAATGAGCAGTTCTTC
NA,once,TRBJ1-6,TRBV6-1,14,CASSELADNSPLHF,TGTGCCAGCAGTGAATTGGCGGATAATTCACCCCTCCACTTT
NA,few,TRBJ1-2,TRBV4-1,16,CASSQRRDTSNYGYTF,TGCGCCAGCAGCCAAAGAAGGGACACATCTAACTATGGCTACACCTTC
TRBD1,NA,TRBJ1-2,TRBV9,19,CASSVPSGTGGLGGYGYTF,TGTGCCAGCAGCGTACCCTCCGGGACAGGGGGCCTCGGGGGCTATGGCTACACCTTC
TRBD2,once,TRBJ2-1,TRBV6-2/TRBV6-3,16,CASSYSGGSGFNEQFF,TGTGCCAGCAGTTACTCGGGGGGGAGCGGCTTCAATGAGCAGTTCTTC
NA,NA,TRBJ2-5,TRBV15,15,CATSSAGAFFETQYF,TGTGCCACCAGCAGCGCGGGGGCCTTTTTTGAGACCCAGTACTTC
NA,once,TRBJ1-6,TRBV2,18,CASRALMTGLSYNSPLHF,TGTGCCAGCAGAGCATTAATGACAGGCCTCTCCTATAATTCACCCCTCCACTTT
NA,few,TRBJ1-6,TRBV28,17,CASSSNPTKRGNSPLHF,TGTGCCAGCAGTTCCAACCCCACGAAAAGGGGTAATTCACCCCTCCACTTT
NA,NA,TRBJ1-1,TRBV12-3/TRBV12-4,12,CASSLKGSGAFF,TGTGCCAGCAGTTTAAAGGGGTCTGGGGCTTTCTTT
TRBD2,NA,TRBJ2-7,TRBV19,15,CASTSGSSGRGEQYF,TGTGCCAGTACCTCGGGGTCTAGCGGGAGAGGCGAGCAGTACTTC
TRBD1,NA,TRBJ1-4,TRBV28,15,CASSSGTGGRGKLFF,TGTGCCAGCAGTTCCGGGACAGGGGGCAGAGGAAAACTGTTTTTT
TRBD1,once,TRBJ1-2,TRBV7-2,15,CASSTSRDRGPGYTF,TGTGCCAGCAGCACGAGCCGGGACAGGGGGCCTGGCTACACCTTC
NA,NA,TRBJ2-1,TRBV28,14,CASNTQGLYNEQFF,TGTGCCAGCAATACCCAGGGGTTATACAATGAGCAGTTCTTC
NA,NA,TRBJ1-1,TRBV10-3,11,CAISEGTLAFF,TGTGCCATCAGTGAGGGGACACTCGCTTTCTTT
TRBD1,once,TRBJ1-2,TRBV7-2,15,CASSLFSGQGKGYTF,TGTGCCAGCAGCTTATTTTCCGGACAGGGGAAGGGCTACACCTTC
NA,NA,TRBJ2-1,TRBV7-2,15,CASSSTASSYNEQFF,TGTGCCAGCAGCTCAACCGCCTCTAGCTACAATGAGCAGTTCTTC